This T cell receptor (beta chain) was sequenced in a study of cytomegalovirus exposure and HLA in healthy donors. Findings of the study overall: Presence/absence analyses assumed roughly uniform sequencing depth across donors. An analysis done earlier found most TCR beta V segments productive about 90% or about 30% of the time. Later on, an analysis tied under 20,000 TCR beta sequences to HLA alleles at 0.05 false discovery rate. DRB1 had the most TCR associations and HLA-C the fewest, a later analysis found, with rates varying by HLA locus.

Comments on this clone: Its antigen is currently unknown.

The PCR was carried out with 60 Vbeta primers and 13 Jbeta primers. TCRdb's table, derived via immunoSEQ multiplex PCR, lists solely in-frame clones and lacks some. The sample table includes 70,000 or so clones. The CDR3 has 16 amino acids. The V gene end was trimmed by 5 bases and the J gene end by 6 bases; junction bases not matched to a gene: 8. Germline V gene data show CDR1 as LNHDA and CDR2 as SQIVND (reference sequence). This sequence joins TRBV19 and TRBJ2-2, with 11 bases lining up with TRBD2. The sequenced material came from PBMCs. The TCR sequence derives from a man aged 35-49 years in good health and CMV-seronegative. CDR3 bases: TGTGCCAGTAGTCCATTAGCGGGGGGGCCCGCCGGGGAGCTGTTTTTT. Translation gives CASSPLAGGPAGELFF. Filled out from reference TRBV19 and TRBJ2-2, the complete variable domain reads DGGITQSPKYLFRKEGQNVTLSCEQNLNHDAMYWYRQDPGQGLRLIYYSQIVNDFQKGDIAEGYSVSREKKESFPLTVTSAQKNPTAFYLCASSPLAGGPAGELFFGEGSRLTVL.